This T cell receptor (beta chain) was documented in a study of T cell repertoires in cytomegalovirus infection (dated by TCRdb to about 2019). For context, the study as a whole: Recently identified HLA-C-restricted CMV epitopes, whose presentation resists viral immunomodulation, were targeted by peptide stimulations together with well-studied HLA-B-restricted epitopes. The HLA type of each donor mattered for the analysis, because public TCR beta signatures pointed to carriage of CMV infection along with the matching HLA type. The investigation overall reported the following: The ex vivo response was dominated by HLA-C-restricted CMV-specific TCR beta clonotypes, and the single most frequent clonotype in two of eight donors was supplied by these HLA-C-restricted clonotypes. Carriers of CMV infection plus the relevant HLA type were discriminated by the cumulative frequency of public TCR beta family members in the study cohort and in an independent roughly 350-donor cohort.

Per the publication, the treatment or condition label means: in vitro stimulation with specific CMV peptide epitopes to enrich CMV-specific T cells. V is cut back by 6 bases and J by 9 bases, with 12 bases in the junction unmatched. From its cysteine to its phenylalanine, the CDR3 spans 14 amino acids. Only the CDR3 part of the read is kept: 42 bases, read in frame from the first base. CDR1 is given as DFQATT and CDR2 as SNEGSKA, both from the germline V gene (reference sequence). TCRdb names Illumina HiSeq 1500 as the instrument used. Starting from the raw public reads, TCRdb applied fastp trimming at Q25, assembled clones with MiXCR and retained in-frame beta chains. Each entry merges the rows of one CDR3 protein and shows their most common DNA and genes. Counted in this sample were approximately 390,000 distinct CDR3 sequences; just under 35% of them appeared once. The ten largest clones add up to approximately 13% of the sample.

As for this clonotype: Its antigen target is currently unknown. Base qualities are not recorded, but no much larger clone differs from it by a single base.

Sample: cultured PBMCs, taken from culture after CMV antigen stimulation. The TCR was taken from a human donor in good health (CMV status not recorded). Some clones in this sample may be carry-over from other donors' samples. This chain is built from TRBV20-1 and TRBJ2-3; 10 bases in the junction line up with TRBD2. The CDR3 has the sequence CSASSAGGPRTQYF. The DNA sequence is TGCAGTGCCAGCTCAGCGGGAGGGCCTCGCACGCAGTATTTT.